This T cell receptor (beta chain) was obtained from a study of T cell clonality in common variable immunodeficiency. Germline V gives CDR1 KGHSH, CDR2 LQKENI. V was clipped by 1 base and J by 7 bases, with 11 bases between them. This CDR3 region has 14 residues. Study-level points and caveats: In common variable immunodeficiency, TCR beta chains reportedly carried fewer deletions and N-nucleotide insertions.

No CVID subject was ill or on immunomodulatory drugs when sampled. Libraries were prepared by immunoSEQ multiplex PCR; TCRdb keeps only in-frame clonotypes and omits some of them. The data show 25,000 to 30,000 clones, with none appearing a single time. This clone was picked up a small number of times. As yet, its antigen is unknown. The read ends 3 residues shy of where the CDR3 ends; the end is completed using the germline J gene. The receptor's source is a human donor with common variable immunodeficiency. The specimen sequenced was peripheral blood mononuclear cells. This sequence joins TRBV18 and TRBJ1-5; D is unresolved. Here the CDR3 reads CASSPRDSGQPQHF. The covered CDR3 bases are TGTGCCAGCTCACCACGCGACTCTGGACAGCCC.